The 17 T cell receptor beta chains below all came from one sample that was sequenced in a study of T cells after yellow fever vaccination. MiXCR, applied by TCRdb to the 5' RACE reads, yields one record per CDR3 protein. The data contain hundreds of thousands of distinct CDR3 sequences, approximately 4% of them singletons. Here the sequenced sample was PBMCs, taken 5 days after the yellow fever booster vaccination. The receptors were sampled from a young man who received the YFV17D yellow fever vaccine.

This clonotype came up many times. V gene TRBV2 combines with J gene TRBJ1-4; no clear D gene. V shed 5 bases and J shed 8 bases, with 3 bases lying between them. This CDR3 comprises 10 residues. Germline V gene data show CDR1 as SNHLY and CDR2 as FYNNEI. CDR3 DNA sequence: TGTGCCAGCAGTAGGGAAAAACTGTTTTTT. It yields the protein CASSREKLFF.

This rearrangement joins TRBV20-1 to TRBJ2-4; the D is unclear. The CDR3 has 14 residues. CDR1 is DFQATT and CDR2 is SNEGSKA in the germline V gene (reference sequence). Trimming took 5 bases from V and 2 from J, leaving 13 bases between them. The CDR3 region has the DNA TGCAGTGCTGGGAATCTAATATCCAAAAACATTCAGTACTTC. Protein sequence: CSAGNLISKNIQYF.

There are many counts of this clonotype. This rearrangement joins TRBV20-1 to TRBJ2-5; D is perhaps TRBD2 (5 bases). The germline CDR1 and CDR2 sequences are DFQATT and SNEGSKA (reference sequence). V was pared by 1 base and J by 4 bases, with 10 bases between. The CDR3 is 13 amino acids. Here the CDR3 DNA reads TGCAGTGCTAGAGGGTCGGGAACAGAGACCCAGTACTTC. Translation: CSARGSGTETQYF.

This clonotype was recorded many times. The V gene is TRBV28, the J gene TRBJ2-2; 9 nucleotides line up with TRBD2. Trimming at V came to 6 bases and at J to 1 base, leaving 0 bases not matched to a gene. This CDR3 has 14 amino acids. The germline V gene encodes CDR1 MDHEN and CDR2 SYDVKM. CDR3 bases: TGTGCCAGCAGACTAGCGGGGAACACCGGGGAGCTGTTTTTT. It translates to CASRLAGNTGELFF.

This clonotype has a handful of counts. The genes are TRBV3-1 and TRBJ2-2, with 8 positions matching TRBD2. Trimming removed 3 bases from V and 7 bases from J; junction bases left unmatched: 13. Germline CDR1 LGHDT, CDR2 YNNKEL (reference sequence). There are 17 residues in the CDR3. The CDR3 loop reads CASSHIAGGAGDGELFF. The CDR3 DNA reads as TGTGCCAGCAGCCACATAGCCGGGGGGGCCGGAGACGGGGAGCTGTTTTTT.

This clonotype was counted a few times. The chain combines TRBV7-2 with TRBJ2-5; D is ambiguous. With 2 bases removed from V and 4 bases from J, the gap between germline ends came to 14 bases. CDR3 length: 15 amino acids. CDR1 and CDR2 from the germline V gene are SGHTA and FQGNSA. The chain's CDR3 is CASSLNAPLGETQYF. CDR3 nucleotides: TGTGCCAGCAGCTTAAATGCACCCTTGGGAGAGACCCAGTACTTC.

This clonotype was counted many times. V is TRBV20-1 and J is TRBJ1-5, with D possibly matching TRBD1 (6 bases). V lost 5 bases and J lost 2, with 19 bases in between. The germline V gene encodes CDR1 DFQATT and CDR2 SNEGSKA (reference sequence). The CDR3 runs 16 residues. The DNA for the CDR3 is TGCAGTGCTGGACCCGCGGGGGCTAGGGGCAATCAGCCCCAGCATTTT. It codes for CSAGPAGARGNQPQHF.

This clonotype was seen ten or more times. The chain uses TRBV5-1 and TRBJ2-7; 7 nucleotides agree with TRBD1. CDR3 size: 12 residues. The V gene's germline CDR1 is SGHRS and CDR2 YFSETQ. V lost 4 bases, J lost 6 bases, and 4 bases stayed unmatched. CDR3 nucleotide sequence: TGCGCCAGCAGCACTCCAGGGGGCGAGCAGTACTTC. Amino acids: CASSTPGGEQYF.

This sequence joins TRBV29-1 and TRBJ2-2; D uncertain. Germline CDR1 reads SQVTM; CDR2 reads ANQGSEA. V lost 6 bases to trimming and J lost 4 bases, with 6 bases between them. The CDR3 runs 11 residues. The CDR3 loop is CSVWITGELFF. DNA of the CDR3: TGCAGCGTCTGGATCACCGGGGAGCTGTTTTTT.

The chain carries TRBV6-6 and TRBJ1-5; 7 nucleotides match TRBD1. From germline, CDR1 is MNHNY and CDR2 SVGAGI (reference sequence). V shed 5 bases and J 0 bases; nucleotides not matched to a gene: 4. The CDR3 runs 15 residues. The CDR3 loop reads CASSLGTVSNQPQHF. As DNA, the CDR3 is TGTGCCAGCAGTCTCGGGACAGTTAGCAATCAGCCCCAGCATTTT.

The sample holds a few counts of this clonotype. The chain has TRBV10-3 and TRBJ2-3; TRBD2 matches 10 bases. The CDR3 has 15 amino acids. The V segment lost 6 bases and the J segment 5 bases; nucleotides outside the gene matches: 8. The germline gives CDR1 ENHRY, CDR2 SYGVKD. DNA of the CDR3: TGTGCCATCAGACCTAGCGGGGGAATAAGAGATACGCAGTATTTT. Amino acids: CAIRPSGGIRDTQYF.

The gene calls are TRBV5-6 and TRBJ2-3; D may match TRBD1 or TRBD2 (5 bases each). Germline-derived CDR1 and CDR2 are SGHDT and YYEEEE. V lost 0 bases and J lost 0, with 14 bases in between. The CDR3 has 17 amino acids. CDR3 loop: CASSLAGAGDSTDTQYF. The DNA for the CDR3 is TGTGCCAGCAGCTTGGCCGGGGCAGGAGATAGCACAGATACGCAGTATTTT. Using reference TRBV5-6 and TRBJ2-3 for the parts outside the CDR3, the full variable domain is DAGVTQSPTHLIKTRGQQVTLRCSPKSGHDTVSWYQQALGQGPQFIFQYYEEEERQRGNFPDRFSGHQFPNYSSELNVNALLLGDSALYLCASSLAGAGDSTDTQYFGPGTRLTVL.

V usage is TRBV5-5 and J usage is TRBJ2-3; perhaps TRBD2 as D (5 bases). V was clipped by 2 bases and J by 6 bases, with 13 bases between them. This CDR3 region has 14 residues. Germline loops: CDR1 SGHKS, CDR2 YYEKEE (reference sequence). The CDR3 is CASSLADGLDTQYF. DNA for the CDR3: TGTGCCAGCAGCTTAGCGGATGGATTGGATACGCAGTATTTT.

This clonotype came up many times. The V gene is TRBV5-1, the J gene TRBJ1-5; tentative D call: TRBD1 (6 bases). V was cut by 5 bases and J by 4 bases, with 13 bases left in between. CDR3 length: 14 amino acids. Germline lookup yields CDR1 SGHRS and CDR2 YFSETQ. CDR3 sequence reads: CASSSGERNQPQHF. CDR3 nucleotide sequence: TGCGCCAGCAGTTCAGGGGAGAGGAATCAGCCCCAGCATTTT.

A few counts support this clonotype. The chain uses TRBV18 and TRBJ1-1, with 9 nucleotides matching TRBD1. The CDR3 sequence is 12 residues long. Germline values: CDR1 KGHSH, CDR2 LQKENI. Unmatched junction bases numbered 4, after V lost 3 bases and J lost 11 bases. The CDR3 sequence: CASSPIQGAAFF. The CDR3 DNA reads as TGTGCCAGCTCACCCATACAGGGGGCGGCTTTCTTT.

This clonotype has more than one count but fewer than ten. The chain recombines TRBV6-5 with TRBJ1-2, with TRBD1 as a possible D gene (5 bases). The CDR3 extends over 13 amino acids. CDR1 and CDR2 (germline): MNHEY, SVGAGI. Trimming stripped 6 bases from V and 3 bases from J, with 11 bases between. CDR3 amino acids: CASSSREDYGYTF. The CDR3 nucleotides read TGTGCCAGCAGCTCCAGGGAAGACTATGGCTACACCTTC.

This clonotype has just a few counts. The chain is built from TRBV11-3 and TRBJ2-3, with D possibly matching TRBD2 (6 bases). CDR1 and CDR2 from the germline V gene are SGHNT and YENEEA. This CDR3 spans 14 amino acids. V was trimmed by 6 bases and J by 5 bases, leaving 15 bases between them. CDR3 loop: CASSDGGFLDTQYF. CDR3 bases: TGTGCCAGCAGTGACGGGGGTTTTTTAGATACGCAGTATTTT. Full variable domain (outside the CDR3, taken from reference TRBV11-3 and TRBJ2-3): EAGVVQSPRYKIIEKKQPVAFWCNPISGHNTLYWYLQNLGQGPELLIRYENEEAVDDSQLPKDRFSAERLKGVDSTLKIQPAELGDSAVYLCASSDGGFLDTQYFGPGTRLTVL.